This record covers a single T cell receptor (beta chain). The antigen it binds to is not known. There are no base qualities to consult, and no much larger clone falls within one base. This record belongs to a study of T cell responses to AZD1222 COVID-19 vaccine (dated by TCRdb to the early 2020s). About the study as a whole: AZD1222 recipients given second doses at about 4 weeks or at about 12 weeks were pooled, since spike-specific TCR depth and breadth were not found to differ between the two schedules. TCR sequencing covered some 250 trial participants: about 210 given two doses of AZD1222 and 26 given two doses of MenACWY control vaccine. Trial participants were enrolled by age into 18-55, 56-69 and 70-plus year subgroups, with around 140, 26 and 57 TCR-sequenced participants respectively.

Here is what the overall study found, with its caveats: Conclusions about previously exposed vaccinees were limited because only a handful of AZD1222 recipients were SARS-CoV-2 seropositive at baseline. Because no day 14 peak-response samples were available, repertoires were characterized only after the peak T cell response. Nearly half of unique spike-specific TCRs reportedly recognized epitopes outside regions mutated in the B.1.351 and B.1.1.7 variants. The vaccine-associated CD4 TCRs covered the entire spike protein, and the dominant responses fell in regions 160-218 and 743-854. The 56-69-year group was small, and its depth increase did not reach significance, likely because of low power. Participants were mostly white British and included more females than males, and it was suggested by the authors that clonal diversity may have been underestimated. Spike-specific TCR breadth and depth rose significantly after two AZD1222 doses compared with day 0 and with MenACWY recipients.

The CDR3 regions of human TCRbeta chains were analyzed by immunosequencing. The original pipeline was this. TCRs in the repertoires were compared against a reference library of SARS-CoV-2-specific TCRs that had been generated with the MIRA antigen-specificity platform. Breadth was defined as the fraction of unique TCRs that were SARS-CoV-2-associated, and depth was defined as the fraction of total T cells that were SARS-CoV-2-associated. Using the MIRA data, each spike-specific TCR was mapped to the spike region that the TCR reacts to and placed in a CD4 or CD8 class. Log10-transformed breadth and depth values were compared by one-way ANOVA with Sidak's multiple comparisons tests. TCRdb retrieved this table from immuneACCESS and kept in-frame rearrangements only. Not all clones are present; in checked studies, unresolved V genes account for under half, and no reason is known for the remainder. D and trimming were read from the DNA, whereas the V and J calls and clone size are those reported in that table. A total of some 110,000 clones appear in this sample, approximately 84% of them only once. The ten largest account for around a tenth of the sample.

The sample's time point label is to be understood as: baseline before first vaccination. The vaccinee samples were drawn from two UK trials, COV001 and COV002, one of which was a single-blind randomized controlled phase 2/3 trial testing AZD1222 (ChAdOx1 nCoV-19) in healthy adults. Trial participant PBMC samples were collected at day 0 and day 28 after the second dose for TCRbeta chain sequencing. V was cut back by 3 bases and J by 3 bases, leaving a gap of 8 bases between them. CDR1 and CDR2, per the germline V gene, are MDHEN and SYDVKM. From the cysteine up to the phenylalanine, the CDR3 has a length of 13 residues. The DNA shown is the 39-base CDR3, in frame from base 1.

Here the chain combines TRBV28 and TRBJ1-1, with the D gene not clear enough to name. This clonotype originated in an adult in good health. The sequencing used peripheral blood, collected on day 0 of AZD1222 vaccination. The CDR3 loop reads CASSFAPDTEAFF. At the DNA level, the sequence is TGTGCCAGCAGTTTCGCTCCCGACACTGAAGCTTTCTTT.